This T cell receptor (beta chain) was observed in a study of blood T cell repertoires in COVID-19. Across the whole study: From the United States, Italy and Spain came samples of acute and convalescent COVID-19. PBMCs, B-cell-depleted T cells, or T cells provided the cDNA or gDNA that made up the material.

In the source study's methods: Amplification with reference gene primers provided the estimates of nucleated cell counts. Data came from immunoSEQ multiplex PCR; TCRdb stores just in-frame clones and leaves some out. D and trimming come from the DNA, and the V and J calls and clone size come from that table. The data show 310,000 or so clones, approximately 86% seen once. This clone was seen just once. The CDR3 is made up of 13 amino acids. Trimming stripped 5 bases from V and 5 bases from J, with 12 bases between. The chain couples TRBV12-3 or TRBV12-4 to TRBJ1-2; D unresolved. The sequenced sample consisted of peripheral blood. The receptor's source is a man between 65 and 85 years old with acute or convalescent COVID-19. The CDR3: CASSPNGIYGYTF. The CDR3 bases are TGTGCCAGCAGTCCCAACGGTATTTATGGCTACACCTTC.